This entry concerns a single T cell receptor (beta chain). Its specificity is not known. Samples left unsorted employed around 95 million PBMCs for genomic DNA. These data come from a study of shared clonotypes between healthy human individuals. Study-level findings and limits: Sample collection involved blood only; tissue repertoires are likely different.

Genomic DNA per cell subset filled all wells of several immunoSEQ plates. Source study methods: Filtering differed, since immunoSEQ gave only junction sequences and no quality scores. Some clones are missing from TCRdb's copy, which holds only in-frame ones; the method was immunoSEQ multiplex PCR. The V and J calls and clone size come from that table; D and trimming were worked out from the DNA. This repertoire shows about 470,000 clones, 79% found once; its top ten account for 13%. The sequenced sample consisted of PBMCs. This TCR derives from a woman between 40 and 50 years old in good health. Some clones in this sample may be carry-over from other donors' samples.

The CDR3 sequence is CAWSVGLPYNEQFF. Here the CDR3 DNA reads TGTGCCTGGAGTGTGGGCTTACCCTACAATGAGCAGTTCTTC. The rearrangement joins TRBV30 to TRBJ2-1; D unresolved. CDR3 length equals 14 residues. V gave up 0 bases and J gave up 2 bases, with 8 bases separating them. Germline V gene data show CDR1 as GTSNPN and CDR2 as SVGIG (reference sequence).